This passage covers 18 T cell receptor beta chains from one sample sequenced in a study of T cell responses to AZD1222 COVID-19 vaccine. Sequencing used immunoSEQ multiplex PCR; TCRdb keeps in-frame clones, though not all of them. The sample includes some 160,000 clones, around 93% of them seen just once. This sample comprised peripheral blood, obtained on day 0 of AZD1222 vaccination. All receptors derive from an adult in good health.

V usage is TRBV24-1 and J usage is TRBJ2-3; D perhaps matches TRBD2 (6 bases). Germline V gene data show CDR1 as KGHDR and CDR2 as SFDVKD. This CDR3 is 15 amino acids long. Deletions cut 4 bases from V and 4 bases from J, with 14 bases between. CDR3 in DNA: TGTGCCACCAGTGAGCGAGCGGGTCCCCCAGATACGCAGTATTTT. It specifies CATSERAGPPDTQYF.

The chain carries TRBV5-4 and TRBJ2-3; 7 nucleotides agree with TRBD2. V was clipped by 5 bases and J by 0 bases; unmatched bases: 9. The CDR3 runs 16 residues. Germline-derived CDR1 and CDR2 are SGHNT and YYREEE (reference sequence). CDR3 in DNA: TGTGCCAGCAGGCAGTCCCTAGCGGCTAGCACAGATACGCAGTATTTT. It translates to CASRQSLAASTDTQYF. The full variable domain, rest sourced from reference TRBV5-4 and TRBJ2-3, is ETGVTQSPTHLIKTRGQQVTLRCSSQSGHNTVSWYQQALGQGPQFIFQYYREEENGRGNFPPRFSGLQFPNYSSELNVNALELDDSALYLCASRQSLAASTDTQYFGPGTRLTVL.

This clone appeared a few times. V is TRBV10-3 and J is TRBJ2-2; 11 bases agree with TRBD1. With 6 bases clipped from V and 4 bases from J, the junction kept 4 bases outside the gene matches. The CDR3 spans 15 residues. Per the germline V gene, CDR1 is ENHRY and CDR2 is SYGVKD. CDR3 nucleotide sequence: TGTGCCATCAGCGAGGGACAGGGGGGCACCGGGGAGCTGTTTTTT. It specifies CAISEGQGGTGELFF.

The CDR3 nucleotides read TGTGCCAGCAGTTTACGGGACAGAGGCTATTACACCTTC. It codes for CASSLRDRGYYTF. J is TRBJ1-2 and V is TRBV12-3 or TRBV12-4, with TRBD1 identical over 7 bases. The CDR3 totals 13 residues. After removal of 2 bases from V and 11 bases from J, the junction contained 8 bases not matched to a gene.

The chain is built from TRBV19 and TRBJ1-3; D gene unclear. The V gene lost 0 bases and the J gene lost 0 bases, with 9 bases spanning the gap. The CDR3 is made up of 16 amino acids. Germline CDR1 reads LNHDA; CDR2 reads SQIVND (reference sequence). The CDR3 loop is CASSIDRRSSGNTIYF. The CDR3 nucleotides are TGTGCCAGTAGTATAGATCGGAGGAGCTCTGGAAACACCATATATTTT.

The V and J genes are TRBV12-3 or TRBV12-4 and TRBJ2-1, with D maybe TRBD1 (5 bases). Trimming pared 6 bases from V and 8 bases from J, leaving 14 bases between. The CDR3 loop spans 13 amino acids. The CDR3 spells CASRKYVGDEQFF. The CDR3 region has the DNA TGTGCCAGCAGGAAGTATGTAGGGGATGAGCAGTTCTTC.

The chain joins TRBV3-1 (or the pseudogene TRBV3-2) to TRBJ1-6; the D gene is possibly TRBD1 (6 bases). Germline V gene data show CDR1 as LGHDT and CDR2 as YNNKEL (reference sequence). V was pared by 2 bases and J by 9 bases, with 11 bases between. This CDR3 region has 14 residues. The CDR3 region is CASSQIQGGSPLHF. Here the CDR3 DNA reads TGTGCCAGCAGCCAAATACAGGGAGGTTCACCCCTCCACTTT.

A few counts support this clone. J is TRBJ1-6 and V is TRBV7-6; 8 bases line up with TRBD1. Germline assignment: CDR1 SGHVS and CDR2 FNYEAQ. The CDR3 is 15 amino acids. Unmatched junction bases numbered 7, after V lost 5 bases and J lost 7 bases. CDR3 bases: TGTGCCAGCAGCCTACGGACAGGGCAGAATTCACCCCTCCACTTT. This translates into CASSLRTGQNSPLHF.

V usage is TRBV10-2 and J usage is TRBJ1-1, with D uncertain. The V gene lost 3 bases and the J gene lost 5 bases, with 13 bases spanning the gap. In germline, CDR1 is WSHSY, CDR2 SAAADI. The CDR3 sequence is 14 residues long. CDR3 in DNA: TGCGCCAGCAGTGAATGGACGCTGGGGACTGAAGCTTTCTTT. Translating gives CASSEWTLGTEAFF.

This clone turned up a few times. V is TRBV12-3 or TRBV12-4 and J is TRBJ1-1, with no clear D. This CDR3 has 13 amino acids. V lost 2 bases and J lost 1, with 5 bases in between. CDR3 amino acids: CASSLSENTEAFF. DNA of the CDR3: TGTGCCAGCAGTTTATCGGAGAACACTGAAGCTTTCTTT.

This clone was seen once. CDR3 sequence reads: CASSFGGPYEQYF. The DNA of the CDR3 is TGCGCCAGCAGCTTCGGCGGACCGTACGAGCAGTACTTC. The chain has TRBV5-1 and TRBJ2-7; D is uncertain. The CDR3 sequence is 13 residues long. Germline CDR1 and CDR2: SGHRS and YFSETQ. Trimming cost V 2 bases and J 4 bases, with 10 bases left between them. The full variable domain, its missing parts supplied by reference TRBV5-1 and TRBJ2-7, is KAGVTQTPRYLIKTRGQQVTLSCSPISGHRSVSWYQQTPGQGLQFLFEYFSETQRNKGNFPGRFSGRQFSNSRSEMNVSTLELGDSALYLCASSFGGPYEQYFGPGTRLTVT.

The chain combines TRBV29-1 with TRBJ1-4, with D unresolved. Trimming pared 0 bases from V and 2 bases from J, leaving 4 bases between. The CDR3 spans 13 residues. Germline CDR1 SQVTM, CDR2 ANQGSEA. The CDR3: CSVEDRTNEKLFF. The CDR3 region has the DNA TGCAGCGTTGAAGACAGGACTAATGAAAAACTGTTTTTT.

Notes on this clone: Other DNA sequences within the sample encode an identical CDR3. This chain joins TRBV28 and TRBJ1-5; no reliable D call. Germline V lookup: CDR1 MDHEN, CDR2 SYDVKM. V dropped 2 bases and J dropped 6 bases, with 11 bases sitting between them. The CDR3 runs to 14 residues. The CDR3 DNA reads TGTGCCAGCAGTTTAGGCGGTTCGGCTCAGCCCCAGCATTTT. Translation: CASSLGGSAQPQHF.

The gene calls are TRBV6-2 or TRBV6-3 and TRBJ2-7, with 8 bases matching TRBD1. After removal of 3 bases from V and 3 bases from J, the junction contained 4 bases not matched to a gene. Germline assignment: CDR1 MNHEY and CDR2 SVGEGT. CDR3 size: 14 residues. The DNA of the CDR3 is TGTGCCAGCAGTTATCTGGGACAGGACTACGAGCAGTACTTC. This translates into CASSYLGQDYEQYF.

This chain connects TRBV29-1 to TRBJ2-7; D gene unclear. The length of the CDR3 is 13 residues. Trimming took 4 bases from V and 0 from J, leaving 10 bases between them. CDR1 SQVTM and CDR2 ANQGSEA come from the germline V gene. For the CDR3, the DNA is TGCAGCGTTGTTGCACGGACCTCCTACGAGCAGTACTTC. Translating gives CSVVARTSYEQYF.

The chain links TRBV5-8 to TRBJ2-7; TRBD1 matches at 7 bases. CDR3 size: 16 residues. CDR1 SGHTS and CDR2 YDEGEE come from the germline V gene. V trimming: 4 bases; J trimming: 3 bases; junction bases outside the gene matches: 13. The CDR3 DNA is TGTGCCAGCAGCAGTCGTGGCAGGGGGTTTTTCTACGAGCAGTACTTC. Translation: CASSSRGRGFFYEQYF.

The chain joins TRBV2 to TRBJ2-5, with D unclear. Germline CDR1 is SNHLY and CDR2 is FYNNEI. V lost 0 bases and J lost 4, with 3 bases in between. This CDR3 is built from 12 residues. For the CDR3, the DNA is TGTGCCAGCAGTGAAGCGAGAGAGACCCAGTACTTC. It is translated as CASSEARETQYF.

The V and J genes are TRBV25-1 and TRBJ1-6; D is undetermined. The germline gives CDR1 MGHDK, CDR2 SYGVNS. The CDR3 covers 14 residues. Trimming took 4 bases from V and 0 from J, leaving 4 bases between them. This CDR3 is CASSVSSYNSPLHF. In DNA, the CDR3 is TGTGCCAGCAGTGTGAGCTCCTATAATTCACCCCTCCACTTT.